These T cell receptor beta chains were read from a single sample in a study of control samples from healthy donors and cancer patients. Assay used: immunoSEQ multiplex PCR; TCRdb lists only in-frame clones, some missing. The sample comprises about 190,000 clones, approximately 91% of which are singletons, and 1.5% to 2% rests with the top ten. The sample comprised blood. The receptors were gathered from a man aged 30 to 39 in good health. Both conserved end residues are part of each CDR3. The D gene is left open where the match is weak. A row's size may be missing; if present it is once, few, many or a size class.

v_call,j_call,d_call,clone_size,cdr3_aa,cdr3_nt
TRBV5-1,TRBJ2-1,.,.,CASSPPFSGNNEQFF,TGCGCCAGCAGCCCCCCGTTCTCAGGGAACAATGAGCAGTTCTTC
TRBV19,TRBJ2-7,TRBD1,.,CASSSSRTGGSYEQYF,TGTGCCAGTAGTAGCTCCCGGACAGGGGGGAGCTACGAGCAGTACTTC
TRBV5-1,TRBJ1-2,TRBD1,.,CASSTGDSGGYTF,TGCGCCAGCAGCACAGGGGACAGCGGGGGCTACACCTTC
TRBV6-5,TRBJ1-6,.,.,CASSYSGVGSPLHF,TGTGCCAGCAGTTACTCCGGGGTAGGGTCACCCCTCCACTTT
TRBV5-1,TRBJ1-5,.,once,CASSLAPGGNQPQHF,TGCGCCAGCAGCTTGGCCCCGGGGGGCAATCAGCCCCAGCATTTT
TRBV5-1,TRBJ2-2,.,.,CASSSTVNTGELFF,TGCGCCAGCAGCTCCACAGTGAACACCGGGGAGCTGTTTTTT
TRBV12-3/TRBV12-4,TRBJ1-1,.,.,CASGPNTEAFF,TGTGCCAGCGGGCCCAACACTGAAGCTTTCTTT
TRBV2,TRBJ1-2,TRBD1,.,CASSEPAQGQSYTF,TGTGCCAGCAGTGAGCCGGCACAGGGGCAAAGCTACACCTTC
TRBV5-1,TRBJ1-1,.,.,CASSLDINTEAFF,TGCGCCAGCAGCTTGGACATCAACACTGAAGCTTTCTTT
TRBV29-1,TRBJ1-1,.,.,CSVSDPVGNTEAFF,TGCAGCGTTTCGGATCCAGTCGGTAACACTGAAGCTTTCTTT
TRBV20-1,TRBJ1-5,TRBD1,.,CSASISGGYQPQHF,TGCAGTGCTAGTATTTCAGGGGGTTATCAGCCCCAGCATTTT
TRBV6-1,TRBJ1-2,.,.,CASSEPANYGYTF,TGTGCCAGCAGTGAACCAGCCAACTATGGCTACACCTTC
TRBV7-6,TRBJ2-1,TRBD1,.,CASSNDRGEQFF,TGTGCCAGCAGCAACGACAGGGGTGAGCAGTTCTTC
TRBV5-1,TRBJ2-7,.,.,CASSLGGTYEQYF,TGCGCCAGCAGCTTGGGAGGGACCTACGAGCAGTACTTC
TRBV9,TRBJ1-1,.,.,CASNHGGSTEAFF,TGTGCCAGCAATCATGGGGGATCCACTGAAGCTTTCTTT
TRBV19,TRBJ1-4,.,.,CASMEYTNEKLFF,TGTGCCAGTATGGAGTATACTAATGAAAAACTGTTTTTT
TRBV29-1,TRBJ2-3,TRBD2,.,CSVEDSRLAGITDTQYF,TGCAGCGTTGAAGACAGTCGACTAGCGGGGATCACAGATACGCAGTATTTT
TRBV5-5,TRBJ1-2,.,once,CASSLAGQPYGYTF,TGTGCCAGCAGCTTGGCCGGGCAGCCCTATGGCTACACCTTC
TRBV4-1,TRBJ2-7,.,.,CASSHGGANEQYF,TGCGCCAGCAGCCATGGGGGGGCTAACGAGCAGTACTTC
TRBV18,TRBJ1-6,.,.,CASSSYNSPLHF,TGTGCCAGCTCATCCTATAATTCACCCCTCCACTTT
TRBV6-2/TRBV6-3,TRBJ2-1,TRBD1,.,CASSYGLTGWNEQFF,TGTGCCAGCAGTTACGGGTTGACAGGGTGGAATGAGCAGTTCTTC
TRBV12-5,TRBJ1-3,.,once,CASGLVVQRVGNTIYF,TGTGCTAGTGGTTTGGTAGTACAGCGGGTGGGAAACACCATATATTTT
TRBV7-2,TRBJ2-2,.,.,CASSTDPSGELFF,TGTGCCAGCAGCACGGACCCCTCCGGGGAGCTGTTTTTT
TRBV6-5,TRBJ1-6,.,.,CASRIDRQAPLHF,TGTGCCAGCAGGATCGACCGACAGGCCCCCCTCCACTTT
TRBV7-9,TRBJ1-1,.,.,CASSLLTMNTEAFF,TGTGCCAGCAGTTTGCTTACTATGAACACTGAAGCTTTCTTT
TRBV28,TRBJ2-3,TRBD2,.,CASSSPSTSADTQYF,TGTGCCAGCAGTTCCCCGTCGACTAGCGCGGATACGCAGTATTTT
TRBV30,TRBJ1-3,.,once,CAWSAIPGSGNTIYF,TGTGCCTGGAGTGCCATCCCGGGATCAGGAAACACCATATATTTT
TRBV24-1,TRBJ1-5,TRBD1,.,CATSGTGFNQPQHF,TGTGCCACCAGCGGGACAGGGTTCAATCAGCCCCAGCATTTT
TRBV11-3,TRBJ2-2,.,once,CASSLGVYTGELFF,TGTGCCAGCAGCTTAGGGGTCTACACCGGGGAGCTGTTTTTT
TRBV4-1,TRBJ1-2,.,.,CASSHFGGLRADHYGYTF,TGCGCCAGCAGCCATTTTGGCGGGTTGCGGGCCGACCACTATGGCTACACCTTC
TRBV12-3/TRBV12-4,TRBJ1-6,.,once,CASTPRGVTPLHF,TGTGCCAGCACCCCAAGAGGTGTAACACCCCTCCACTTT
TRBV4-1,TRBJ2-7,.,.,CASSQAPSGGSYEQYF,TGCGCCAGCAGCCAGGCCCCCTCCGGGGGCTCCTACGAGCAGTACTTC
TRBV2,TRBJ1-6,.,.,CASRPVQSYNSPLHF,TGTGCCAGCAGACCCGTCCAGAGTTATAATTCACCCCTCCACTTT
TRBV9,TRBJ2-1,TRBD2,.,CASCQGGLAGDEQFF,TGTGCCAGCTGTCAAGGGGGACTAGCGGGGGATGAGCAGTTCTTC
TRBV4-1,TRBJ1-3,.,once,CASSHGGLGSSGNTIYF,TGCGCCAGCAGCCACGGGGGCCTGGGAAGCTCTGGAAACACCATATATTTT
TRBV5-1,TRBJ2-1,.,.,CASSLSREAYNEQFF,TGCGCCAGCAGCTTATCCAGGGAGGCCTACAATGAGCAGTTCTTC
TRBV6-5,TRBJ2-7,.,.,CASRGGTEQYF,TGTGCCAGCAGGGGCGGGACAGAGCAGTACTTC
TRBV11-2,TRBJ1-1,.,many,CASSFPGEAFF,TGTGCCAGCAGCTTCCCGGGGGAAGCTTTCTTT
TRBV7-9,TRBJ2-1,TRBD1,.,CASSSRGQGVGEQFF,TGTGCCAGCAGCTCGAGGGGACAGGGCGTGGGGGAGCAGTTCTTC
TRBV7-8,TRBJ2-7,.,once,CASSSRVAYEQYF,TGTGCCAGCAGCTCCCGAGTGGCCTACGAGCAGTACTTC
TRBV27,TRBJ2-1,TRBD2,once,CASSLYTSGGAFSYNEQFF,TGTGCCAGCAGTTTATACACTAGCGGGGGGGCCTTCTCCTACAATGAGCAGTTCTTC
TRBV7-9,TRBJ1-4,.,.,CASSLAGAANEKLFF,TGTGCCAGCAGCTTAGCGGGCGCTGCTAATGAAAAACTGTTTTTT
TRBV5-1,TRBJ1-2,TRBD1,.,CASSLQGATDGYTF,TGCGCCAGCAGCTTACAGGGGGCGACCGATGGCTACACCTTC
TRBV3-1/TRBV3-2,TRBJ2-7,TRBD2,.,CASSHTSGGASSYEQYF,TGTGCCAGCAGCCATACTAGCGGGGGGGCCTCCTCCTACGAGCAGTACTTC
TRBV5-1,TRBJ1-1,.,once,CASSWYGTTTEAFF,TGCGCCAGCAGCTGGTACGGGACGACGACTGAAGCTTTCTTT
TRBV5-8,TRBJ1-5,TRBD1,few,CASSPGQERQPQHF,TGTGCCAGCAGCCCGGGACAGGAACGTCAGCCCCAGCATTTT
TRBV6-1,TRBJ1-6,.,.,CASSEPSRTTARNSPLHF,TGTGCCAGCAGTGAACCATCCCGGACAACCGCTCGGAATTCACCCCTCCACTTT
TRBV10-3,TRBJ1-6,.,.,CAISVKVESSPLHF,TGTGCCATCAGTGTAAAAGTAGAGAGCTCACCCCTCCACTTT
TRBV29-1,TRBJ2-1,.,.,CSVDSAGQLNNEQFF,TGCAGCGTTGATTCCGCGGGACAGTTAAACAATGAGCAGTTCTTC
TRBV29-1,TRBJ2-3,.,.,CSVFYPPGHKFTDTQYF,TGCAGCGTTTTCTATCCTCCGGGACACAAATTCACAGATACGCAGTATTTT
TRBV19,TRBJ1-4,.,.,CASSMGRGAITNEKLFF,TGTGCCAGTAGTATGGGCCGTGGGGCGATTACTAATGAAAAACTGTTTTTT
TRBV19,TRBJ1-5,.,.,CASSIGGTNQPQHF,TGTGCCAGTAGTATAGGGGGCACCAATCAGCCCCAGCATTTT
TRBV5-4,TRBJ2-1,TRBD2,once,CASSQGLAHNEQFF,TGTGCCAGCTCACAAGGACTAGCCCACAATGAGCAGTTCTTC
TRBV5-1,TRBJ2-2,.,few,CASSLASGVTGELFF,TGCGCCAGCAGCTTGGCGTCAGGGGTGACCGGGGAGCTGTTTTTT
TRBV5-1,TRBJ2-1,.,.,CASSADYNEQFF,TGCGCCAGCAGTGCAGACTACAATGAGCAGTTCTTC
TRBV10-2,TRBJ1-3,.,.,CASSEMGAGNTIYF,TGCGCCAGCAGTGAGATGGGGGCTGGAAACACCATATATTTT
TRBV6-6,TRBJ1-2,.,.,CASSFIHGYTF,TGTGCCAGCAGTTTTATTCATGGCTACACCTTC
TRBV6-5,TRBJ1-6,.,.,CASIGGSSYNSPLHF,TGTGCCAGCATAGGGGGGAGCTCCTATAATTCACCCCTCCACTTT
TRBV19,TRBJ2-7,TRBD2,.,CASSISGGREQYF,TGTGCCAGTAGTATATCGGGGGGGCGGGAGCAGTACTTC
TRBV19,TRBJ2-3,.,.,CASSIIRGGGTDTQYF,TGTGCCAGTAGTATCATAAGGGGGGGCGGCACAGATACGCAGTATTTT